Included here is one T cell receptor beta chain sequence, with context. The antigen is unknown. This table comes from immunoSEQ multiplex PCR, and its TCRdb copy is limited to in-frame clones, with some not included. Here the sample spans 100,000 to 130,000 clones, 68% being singletons. This sample was included in a study of shared clonotypes between healthy human individuals. Study in general: Used for every donor were three CD4 naive, three CD4 memory, two CD8 naive and one CD8 memory plate.

Germline V gives CDR1 SGHKS, CDR2 YYEKEE (reference sequence). V shed 0 bases and J shed 4 bases, with 13 bases lying between them. The CDR3 is 16 residues long. Study-wide findings and caveats: Though the depth was large, rarefaction showed that sorted-subset sequencing was incomplete. Clonotypes shared by all four donors outscored non-shared clonotypes in generation probability.

The receptor was derived from a woman aged 25-40 years in good health. Sample: memory CD8+ T cells sorted from blood. Documented subset: CD45RO+ cells pooled with CCR7-negative TemRA cells. The V and J genes are TRBV5-5 and TRBJ1-4; D is unclear. CDR3 loop: CASSLAGTTGNEKLFF. Here the CDR3 DNA reads TGTGCCAGCAGCTTGGCCGGAACAACTGGTAATGAAAAACTGTTTTTT.